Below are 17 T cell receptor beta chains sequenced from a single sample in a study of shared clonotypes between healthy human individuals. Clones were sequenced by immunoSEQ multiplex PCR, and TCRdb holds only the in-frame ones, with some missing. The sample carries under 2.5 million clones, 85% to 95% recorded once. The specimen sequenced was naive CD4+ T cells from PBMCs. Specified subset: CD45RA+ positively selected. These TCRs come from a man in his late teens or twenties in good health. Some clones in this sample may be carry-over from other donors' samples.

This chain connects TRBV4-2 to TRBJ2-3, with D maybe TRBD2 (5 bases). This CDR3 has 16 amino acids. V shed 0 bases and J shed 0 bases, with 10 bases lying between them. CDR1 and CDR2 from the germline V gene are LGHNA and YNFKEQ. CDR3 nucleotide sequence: TGTGCCAGCAGCCAAGAAACTGGCGGGAGCACAGATACGCAGTATTTT. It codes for CASSQETGGSTDTQYF.

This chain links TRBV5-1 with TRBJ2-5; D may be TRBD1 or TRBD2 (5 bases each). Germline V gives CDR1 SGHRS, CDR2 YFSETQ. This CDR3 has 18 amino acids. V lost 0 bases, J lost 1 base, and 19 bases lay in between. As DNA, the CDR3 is TGCGCCAGCAGCTTGGCCTCTGGGGGTTCGAATCGCCAAGAGACCCAGTACTTC. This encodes CASSLASGGSNRQETQYF. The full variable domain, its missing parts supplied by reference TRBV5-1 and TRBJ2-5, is KAGVTQTPRYLIKTRGQQVTLSCSPISGHRSVSWYQQTPGQGLQFLFEYFSETQRNKGNFPGRFSGRQFSNSRSEMNVSTLELGDSALYLCASSLASGGSNRQETQYFGPGTRLLVL.

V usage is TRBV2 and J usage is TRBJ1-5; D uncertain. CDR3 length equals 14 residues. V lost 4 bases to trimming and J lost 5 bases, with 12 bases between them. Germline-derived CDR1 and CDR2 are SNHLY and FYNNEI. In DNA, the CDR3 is TGTGCCAGCAGTGGGGAAGGGAAGTATCAGCCCCAGCATTTT. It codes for CASSGEGKYQPQHF.

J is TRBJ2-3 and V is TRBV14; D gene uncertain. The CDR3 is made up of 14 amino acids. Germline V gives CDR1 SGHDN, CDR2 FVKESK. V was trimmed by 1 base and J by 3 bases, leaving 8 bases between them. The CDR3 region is CASSQGARTDTQYF. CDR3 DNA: TGTGCCAGCAGCCAAGGGGCTAGAACAGATACGCAGTATTTT.

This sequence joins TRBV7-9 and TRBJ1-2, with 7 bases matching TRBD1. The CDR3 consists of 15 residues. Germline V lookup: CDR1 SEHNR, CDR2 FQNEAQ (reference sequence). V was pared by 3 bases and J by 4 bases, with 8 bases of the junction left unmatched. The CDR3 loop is CASSLSGQLFYGYTF. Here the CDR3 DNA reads TGTGCCAGCAGCTTGTCGGGACAGCTCTTCTATGGCTACACCTTC.

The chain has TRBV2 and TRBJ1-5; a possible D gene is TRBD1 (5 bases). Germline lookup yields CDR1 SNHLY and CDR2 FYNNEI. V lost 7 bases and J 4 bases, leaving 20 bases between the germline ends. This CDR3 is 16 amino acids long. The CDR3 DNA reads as TGTGCCAGCATTCCGGGTTCAGGGATTGGAAATCAGCCCCAGCATTTT. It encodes CASIPGSGIGNQPQHF.

The CDR3 loop reads CASSKGVEFYGYTF. The CDR3 DNA sequence: TGTGCCAGCAGCAAGGGGGTTGAATTCTATGGCTACACCTTC. This sequence joins TRBV28 and TRBJ1-2; D possibly corresponds to TRBD1 (6 bases). Germline V lookup: CDR1 MDHEN, CDR2 SYDVKM. V was shortened by 6 bases and J by 4 bases, with 15 bases between the two germline ends. The CDR3 is 14 amino acids.

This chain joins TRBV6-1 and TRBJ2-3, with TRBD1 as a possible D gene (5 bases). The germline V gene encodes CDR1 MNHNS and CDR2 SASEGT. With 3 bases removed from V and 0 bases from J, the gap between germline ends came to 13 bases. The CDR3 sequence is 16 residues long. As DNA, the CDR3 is TGTGCCAGCAGTGATCACCGACAGTCTAGCACAGATACGCAGTATTTT. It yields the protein CASSDHRQSSTDTQYF.

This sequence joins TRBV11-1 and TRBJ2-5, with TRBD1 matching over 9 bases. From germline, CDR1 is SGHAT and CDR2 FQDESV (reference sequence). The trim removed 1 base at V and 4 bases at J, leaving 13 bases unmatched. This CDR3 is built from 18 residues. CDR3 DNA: TGTGCCAGCAGCTTAGTTGGTGCCCCGGGACAGGGTTTAGAGACCCAGTACTTC. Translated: CASSLVGAPGQGLETQYF.

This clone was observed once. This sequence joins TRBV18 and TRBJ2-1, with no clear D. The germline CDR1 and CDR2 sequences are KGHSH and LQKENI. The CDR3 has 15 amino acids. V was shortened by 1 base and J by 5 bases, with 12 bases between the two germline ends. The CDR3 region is CASSPRQITDNEQFF. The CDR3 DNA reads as TGTGCCAGCTCACCACGGCAGATAACGGACAATGAGCAGTTCTTC.

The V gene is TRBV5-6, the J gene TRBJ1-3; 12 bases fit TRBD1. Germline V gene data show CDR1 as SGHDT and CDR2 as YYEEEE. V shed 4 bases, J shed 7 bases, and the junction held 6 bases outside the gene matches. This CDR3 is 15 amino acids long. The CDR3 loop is CASSGGTGGRNTIYF. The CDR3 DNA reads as TGTGCCAGCAGCGGCGGGACAGGGGGCCGGAACACCATATATTTT. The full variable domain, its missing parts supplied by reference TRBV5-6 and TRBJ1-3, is DAGVTQSPTHLIKTRGQQVTLRCSPKSGHDTVSWYQQALGQGPQFIFQYYEEEERQRGNFPDRFSGHQFPNYSSELNVNALLLGDSALYLCASSGGTGGRNTIYFGEGSWLTVV.

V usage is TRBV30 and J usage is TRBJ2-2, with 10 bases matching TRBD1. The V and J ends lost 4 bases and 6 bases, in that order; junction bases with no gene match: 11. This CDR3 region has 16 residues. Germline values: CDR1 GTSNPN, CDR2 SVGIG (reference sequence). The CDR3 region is CAWTIRAGTGAGELFF. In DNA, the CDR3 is TGTGCCTGGACGATAAGGGCCGGGACAGGGGCCGGGGAGCTGTTTTTT.

The CDR3 DNA is TGTGCCAGCAGCTTACGCAGGGGGACTGAAGCTTTCTTT. This codes for CASSLRRGTEAFF. V is TRBV11-2 and J is TRBJ1-1, with 7 bases fitting TRBD1. V dropped 2 bases and J dropped 5; count of bases not matched to a gene: 2. In germline, CDR1 is SGHAT, CDR2 FQNNGV. CDR3 length equals 13 residues. The whole variable domain, filled in from reference TRBV11-2 and TRBJ1-1, reads EAGVAQSPRYKIIEKRQSVAFWCNPISGHATLYWYQQILGQGPKLLIQFQNNGVVDDSQLPKDRFSAERLKGVDSTLKIQPAKLEDSAVYLCASSLRRGTEAFFGQGTRLTVV.

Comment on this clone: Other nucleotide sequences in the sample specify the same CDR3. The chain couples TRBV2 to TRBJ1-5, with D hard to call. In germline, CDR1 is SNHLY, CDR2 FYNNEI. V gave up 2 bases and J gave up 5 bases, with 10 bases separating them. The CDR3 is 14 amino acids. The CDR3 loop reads CASSETAGDQPQHF. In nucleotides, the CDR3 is TGTGCCAGCAGTGAAACGGCAGGCGATCAGCCCCAGCATTTT.

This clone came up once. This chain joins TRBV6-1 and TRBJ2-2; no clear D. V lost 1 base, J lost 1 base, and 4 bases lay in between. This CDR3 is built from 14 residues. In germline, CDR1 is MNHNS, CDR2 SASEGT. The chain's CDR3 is CASSEGLNTGELFF. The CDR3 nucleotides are TGTGCCAGCAGTGAAGGACTGAACACCGGGGAGCTGTTTTTT.

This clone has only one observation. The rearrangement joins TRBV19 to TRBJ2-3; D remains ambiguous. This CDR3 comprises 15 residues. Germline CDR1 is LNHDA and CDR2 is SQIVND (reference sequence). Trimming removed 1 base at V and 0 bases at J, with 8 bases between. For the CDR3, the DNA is TGTGCCAGTAGTATAGCGGCCATTAGCACAGATACGCAGTATTTT. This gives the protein CASSIAAISTDTQYF.

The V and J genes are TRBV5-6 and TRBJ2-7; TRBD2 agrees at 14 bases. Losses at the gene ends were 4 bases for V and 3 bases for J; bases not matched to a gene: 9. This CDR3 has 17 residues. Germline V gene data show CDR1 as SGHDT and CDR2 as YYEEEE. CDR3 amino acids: CASSVAEGLAGVYEQYF. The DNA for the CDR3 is TGTGCCAGCAGCGTGGCAGAGGGACTAGCGGGGGTCTACGAGCAGTACTTC.